This T cell receptor beta chain was recovered during a study of CD8 T cells in Susac syndrome (dated by TCRdb to the late 2010s). For the study in its entirety: Whether CD8+ T cell activation and differentiation in Susac syndrome was antigen driven was tested using repertoire sequencing.

Results the study describes overall, beyond this receptor: The number of individuals in the TCR sequencing and HLA analysis was acknowledged as relatively small.

Peripheral blood CD8+ and CD4+ T cells from healthy donors, Susac syndrome patients and multiple sclerosis patients were profiled by high-throughput TCR beta sequencing. The healthy donors served as controls matched for age and sex. Bulk CD8+ and CD4+ T cells were purified by magnetic negative isolation, while CD8+ TEMRA cells were enriched using FACS. Blood was drawn into EDTA tubes, processed within 24 hours, and PBMCs were isolated by density gradient centrifugation. PBMCs intended for TCR sequencing were frozen in liquid nitrogen and were later thawed in a 37 degrees C water bath. A purity of at least 90% was achieved for sorted or isolated CD4+, CD8+ and CD8+ TEMRA cells. The junction carries 13 bases between V and J, which are trimmed by 0 bases and 7 bases respectively. From a lookup of the germline V gene, CDR1 and CDR2 are MNHEY and SVGEGT. The CDR3 goes from the cysteine to the phenylalanine over 15 residues. The CDR3 DNA has 45 bases and is translated from base 1.

RNA was extracted using the RNeasy kit, and about 0.5 to 1 microgram was reverse transcribed with random hexamers. The immunoSEQ multiplex PCR assay, which covers 54 Vbeta and 13 Jbeta segments, was used to amplify TCR beta CDR3 regions. PCR amplification bias was corrected using a synthetic template baseline for primer optimization and computational correction. From the authors' description of their analysis: Only productive sequences were kept, with reads annotated to V, D and J genes according to IMGT and analyzed in immunoSEQ Analyzer. Clonality was computed as one minus Shannon entropy normalized by log2 of the number of productive unique sequences. For each patient and control, public and private clones were evaluated within the 100 most prevalent clones. Clones were defined as Susac-specific if absent from the healthy and MS cohorts, from over a thousand published viral clones and from other ImmuneACCESS disease sequences. The public reads were quality trimmed at Q25 with fastp and then assembled into clones with MiXCR by TCRdb, keeping productive beta chains. Merged by CDR3 protein, the rows form single entries marked with the most common genes and DNA. The authors' filters were not applied to this entry. The sample records 180,000 or so distinct CDR3 sequences, 90% to 95% of which are singletons. 0.14% of the sample belongs to the ten largest clones.

This clonotype was picked up a small number of times. Its antigen is not yet known. Per-base qualities were not stored, and no clone one base away is much larger. The V gene is TRBV6-2 or TRBV6-3 and the J gene is TRBJ1-5; the D region possibly corresponds to TRBD1 (6 bases align). Sequencing was carried out using CD4+ T cells from PBMCs. The clonotype originates from a human donor in good health. The encoded CDR3 is CASSYSNRVLQPQHF. The sequenced DNA is TGTGCCAGCAGTTACTCGAACAGGGTGCTCCAGCCCCAGCATTTT.